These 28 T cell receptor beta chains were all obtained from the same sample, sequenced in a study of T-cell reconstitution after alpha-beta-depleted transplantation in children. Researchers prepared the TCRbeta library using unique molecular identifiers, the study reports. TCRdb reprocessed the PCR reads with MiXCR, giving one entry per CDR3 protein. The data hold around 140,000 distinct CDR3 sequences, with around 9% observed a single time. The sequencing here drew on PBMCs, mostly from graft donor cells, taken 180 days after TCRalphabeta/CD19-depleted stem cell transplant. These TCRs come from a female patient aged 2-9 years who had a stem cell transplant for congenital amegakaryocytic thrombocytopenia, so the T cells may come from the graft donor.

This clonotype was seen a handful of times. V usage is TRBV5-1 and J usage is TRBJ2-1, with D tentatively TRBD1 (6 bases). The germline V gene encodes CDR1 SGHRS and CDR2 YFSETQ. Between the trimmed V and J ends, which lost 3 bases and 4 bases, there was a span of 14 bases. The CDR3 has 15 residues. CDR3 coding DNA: TGCGCCAGCAGCTCCACCGGGACACCTTACAATGAGCAGTTCTTC. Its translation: CASSSTGTPYNEQFF. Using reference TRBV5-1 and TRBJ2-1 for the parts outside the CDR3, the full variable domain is KAGVTQTPRYLIKTRGQQVTLSCSPISGHRSVSWYQQTPGQGLQFLFEYFSETQRNKGNFPGRFSGRQFSNSRSEMNVSTLELGDSALYLCASSSTGTPYNEQFFGPGTRLTVL.

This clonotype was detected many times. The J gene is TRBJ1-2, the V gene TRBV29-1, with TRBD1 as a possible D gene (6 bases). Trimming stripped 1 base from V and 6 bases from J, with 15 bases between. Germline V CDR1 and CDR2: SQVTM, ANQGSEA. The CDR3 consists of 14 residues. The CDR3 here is CSVEVDRLVDGYTF. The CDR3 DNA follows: TGCAGCGTTGAAGTTGACAGGCTCGTGGATGGCTACACCTTC.

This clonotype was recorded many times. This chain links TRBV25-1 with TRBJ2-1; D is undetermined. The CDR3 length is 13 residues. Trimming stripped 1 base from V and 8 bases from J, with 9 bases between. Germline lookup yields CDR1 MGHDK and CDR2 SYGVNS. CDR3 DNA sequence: TGTGCCAGCAGTGAATTGTACGGCGATGAGCAGTTCTTC. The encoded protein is CASSELYGDEQFF. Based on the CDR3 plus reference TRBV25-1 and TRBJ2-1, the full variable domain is EADIYQTPRYLVIGTGKKITLECSQTMGHDKMYWYQQDPGMELHLIHYSYGVNSTEKGDLSSESTVSRIRTEHFPLTLESARPSHTSQYLCASSELYGDEQFFGPGTRLTVL.

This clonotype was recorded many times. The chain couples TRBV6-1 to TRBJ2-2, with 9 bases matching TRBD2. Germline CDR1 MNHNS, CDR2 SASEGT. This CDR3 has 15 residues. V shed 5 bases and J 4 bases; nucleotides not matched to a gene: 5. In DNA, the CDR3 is TGTGCCAGCAGTCCCATAGCGGGAGCCACCGGGGAGCTGTTTTTT. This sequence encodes CASSPIAGATGELFF.

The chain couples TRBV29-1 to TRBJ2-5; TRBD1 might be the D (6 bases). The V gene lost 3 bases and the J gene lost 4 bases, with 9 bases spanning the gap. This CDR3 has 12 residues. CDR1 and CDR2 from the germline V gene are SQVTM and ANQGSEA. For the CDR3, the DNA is TGCAGCGTTGACTGGGGGCCAGAGACCCAGTACTTC. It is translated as CSVDWGPETQYF.

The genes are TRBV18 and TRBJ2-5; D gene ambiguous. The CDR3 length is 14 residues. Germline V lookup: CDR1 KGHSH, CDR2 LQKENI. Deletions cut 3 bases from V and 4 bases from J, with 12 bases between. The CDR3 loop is CASSPRTSRETQYF. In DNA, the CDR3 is TGTGCCAGCTCACCTAGGACCAGTAGAGAGACCCAGTACTTC.

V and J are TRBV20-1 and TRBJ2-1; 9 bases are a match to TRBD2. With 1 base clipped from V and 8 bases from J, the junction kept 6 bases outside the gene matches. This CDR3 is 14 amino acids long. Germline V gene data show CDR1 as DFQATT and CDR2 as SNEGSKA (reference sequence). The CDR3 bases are TGCAGTGCTAGAGGAGGGACTAGCAGCCATGAGCAGTTCTTC. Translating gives CSARGGTSSHEQFF.

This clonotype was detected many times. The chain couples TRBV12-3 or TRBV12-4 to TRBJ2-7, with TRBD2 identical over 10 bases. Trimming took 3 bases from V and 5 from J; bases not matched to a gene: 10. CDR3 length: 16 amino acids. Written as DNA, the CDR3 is TGTGCCAGCAGTTTCCCCAGCGGGGGGGCTCAAGACGAGCAGTACTTC. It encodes CASSFPSGGAQDEQYF.

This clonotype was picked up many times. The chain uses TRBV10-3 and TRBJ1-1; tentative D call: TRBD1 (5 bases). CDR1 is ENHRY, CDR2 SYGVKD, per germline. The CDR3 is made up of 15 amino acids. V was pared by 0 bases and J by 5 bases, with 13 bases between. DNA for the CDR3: TGTGCCATCAGTGAGTCGATGAGGGGTCGGACTGAAGCTTTCTTT. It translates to CAISESMRGRTEAFF.

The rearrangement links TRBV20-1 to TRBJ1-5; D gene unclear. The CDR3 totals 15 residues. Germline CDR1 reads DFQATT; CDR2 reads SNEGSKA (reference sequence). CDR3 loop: CSSRGQAPSNQPQHF. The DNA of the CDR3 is TGCAGCTCTAGAGGCCAGGCTCCTAGCAATCAGCCCCAGCATTTT.

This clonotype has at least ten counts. The chain's CDR3 is CASSHSPRWHYGYTF. CDR3 bases: TGTGCCAGCAGTCACTCCCCAAGGTGGCACTATGGCTACACCTTC. This chain joins TRBV12-3 or TRBV12-4 and TRBJ1-2; no clear D. The V gene lost 5 bases and the J gene lost 3 bases, with 16 bases spanning the gap. This CDR3 has 15 residues.

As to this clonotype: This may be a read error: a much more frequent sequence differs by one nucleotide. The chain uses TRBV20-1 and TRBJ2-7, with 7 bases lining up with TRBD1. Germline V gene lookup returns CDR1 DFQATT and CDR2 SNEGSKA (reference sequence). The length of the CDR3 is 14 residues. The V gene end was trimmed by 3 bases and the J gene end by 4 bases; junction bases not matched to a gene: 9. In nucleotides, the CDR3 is TGCAGTGCTAGTTACCCGACAGGGAAATACGAGCAGTACTTC. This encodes CSASYPTGKYEQYF.

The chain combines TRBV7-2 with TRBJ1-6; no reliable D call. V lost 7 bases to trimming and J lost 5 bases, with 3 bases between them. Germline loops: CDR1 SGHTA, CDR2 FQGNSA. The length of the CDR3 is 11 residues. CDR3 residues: CASTDNSPLHF. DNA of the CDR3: TGTGCCAGCACCGATAATTCACCCCTCCACTTT. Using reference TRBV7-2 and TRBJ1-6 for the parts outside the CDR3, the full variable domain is GAGVSQSPSNKVTEKGKDVELRCDPISGHTALYWYRQSLGQGLEFLIYFQGNSAPDKSGLPSDRFSAERTGGSVSTLTIQRTQQEDSAVYLCASTDNSPLHFGNGTRLTVT.

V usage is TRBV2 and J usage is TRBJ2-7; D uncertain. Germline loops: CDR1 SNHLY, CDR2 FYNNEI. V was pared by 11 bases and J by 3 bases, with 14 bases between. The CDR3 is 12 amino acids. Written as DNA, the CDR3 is TGTGCCGATGCCCTCTCTCTCTACGAGCAGTACTTC. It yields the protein CADALSLYEQYF.

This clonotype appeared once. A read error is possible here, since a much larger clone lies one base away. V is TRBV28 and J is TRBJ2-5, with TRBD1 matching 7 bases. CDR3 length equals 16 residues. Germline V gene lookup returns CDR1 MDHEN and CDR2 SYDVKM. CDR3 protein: CASSQLGDSGQETRYF. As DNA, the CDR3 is TGTGCCAGCAGCCAGCTCGGGGACAGCGGACAAGAGACCCGGTACTTC.

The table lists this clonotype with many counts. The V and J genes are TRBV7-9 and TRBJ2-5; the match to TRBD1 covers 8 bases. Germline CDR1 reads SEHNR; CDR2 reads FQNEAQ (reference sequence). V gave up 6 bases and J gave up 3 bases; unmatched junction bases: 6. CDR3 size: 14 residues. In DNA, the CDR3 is TGTGCCAGCAGTAACTTGGACAGGGAAGAGACCCAGTACTTC. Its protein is CASSNLDREETQYF.

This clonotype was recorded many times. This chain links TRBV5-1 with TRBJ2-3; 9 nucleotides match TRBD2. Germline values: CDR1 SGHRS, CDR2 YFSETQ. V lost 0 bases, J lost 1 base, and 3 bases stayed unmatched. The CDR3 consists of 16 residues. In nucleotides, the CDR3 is TGCGCCAGCAGCTTGGTACAGCGGGGGGGCACAGATACGCAGTATTTT. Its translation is CASSLVQRGGTDTQYF.

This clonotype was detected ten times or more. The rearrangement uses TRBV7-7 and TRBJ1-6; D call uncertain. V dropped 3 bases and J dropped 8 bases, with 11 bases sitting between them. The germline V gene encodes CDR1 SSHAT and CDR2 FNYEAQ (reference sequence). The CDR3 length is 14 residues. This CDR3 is CASSLVLGDSPLHF. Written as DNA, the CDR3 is TGTGCCAGCAGCTTGGTACTCGGGGATTCACCCCTCCACTTT.

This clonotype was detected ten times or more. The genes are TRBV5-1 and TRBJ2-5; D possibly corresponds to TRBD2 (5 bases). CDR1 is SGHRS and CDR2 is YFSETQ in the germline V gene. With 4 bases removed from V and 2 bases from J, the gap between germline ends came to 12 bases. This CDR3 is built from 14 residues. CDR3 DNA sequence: TGCGCCAGCAGCATCGGGGTAAAACAAGAGACCCAGTACTTC. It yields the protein CASSIGVKQETQYF.

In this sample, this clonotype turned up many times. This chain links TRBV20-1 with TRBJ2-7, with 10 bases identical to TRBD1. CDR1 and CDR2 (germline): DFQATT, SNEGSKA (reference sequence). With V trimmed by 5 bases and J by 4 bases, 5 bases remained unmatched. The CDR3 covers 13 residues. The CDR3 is CSASKGQGYEQYF. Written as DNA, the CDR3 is TGCAGTGCTTCGAAGGGACAGGGGTACGAGCAGTACTTC.

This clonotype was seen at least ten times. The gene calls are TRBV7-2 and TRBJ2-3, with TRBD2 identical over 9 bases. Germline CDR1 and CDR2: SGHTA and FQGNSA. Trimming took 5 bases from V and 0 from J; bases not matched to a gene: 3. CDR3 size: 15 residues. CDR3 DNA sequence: TGTGCCAGCAGCCCTAGCGGGGTTAGCACAGATACGCAGTATTTT. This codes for CASSPSGVSTDTQYF.

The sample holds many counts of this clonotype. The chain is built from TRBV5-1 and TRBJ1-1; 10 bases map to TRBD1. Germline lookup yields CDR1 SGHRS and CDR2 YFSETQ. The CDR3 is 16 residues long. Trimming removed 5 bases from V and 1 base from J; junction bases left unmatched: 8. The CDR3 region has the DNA TGCGCCAGCAGTCTCCACGACAGGGGGCAGAACACTGAAGCTTTCTTT. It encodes CASSLHDRGQNTEAFF.

The CDR3 reads CASSLAAGREFGAFF. The CDR3 nucleotides are TGTGCCAGCAGCTTAGCGGCGGGACGGGAGTTTGGAGCTTTCTTT. This chain joins TRBV7-9 and TRBJ1-1, with a possible D match to TRBD1 (5 bases). This CDR3 is 15 amino acids long. V was trimmed by 0 bases and J by 10 bases, leaving 18 bases between them. The germline V gene has CDR1 SEHNR and CDR2 FQNEAQ (reference sequence).

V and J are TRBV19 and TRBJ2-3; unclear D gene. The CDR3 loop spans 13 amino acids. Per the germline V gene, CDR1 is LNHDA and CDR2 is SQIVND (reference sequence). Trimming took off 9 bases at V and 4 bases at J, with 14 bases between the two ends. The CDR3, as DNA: TGTGCCAGCACCCAACAGCACCCAGATACGCAGTATTTT. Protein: CASTQQHPDTQYF.

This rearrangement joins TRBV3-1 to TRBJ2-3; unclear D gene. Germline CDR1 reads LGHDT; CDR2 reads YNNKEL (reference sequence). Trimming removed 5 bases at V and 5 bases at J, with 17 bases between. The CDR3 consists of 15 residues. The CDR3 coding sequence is TGTGCCAGCAGCAAAGCTAGACTGGTTCGAGATACGCAGTATTTT. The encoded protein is CASSKARLVRDTQYF.

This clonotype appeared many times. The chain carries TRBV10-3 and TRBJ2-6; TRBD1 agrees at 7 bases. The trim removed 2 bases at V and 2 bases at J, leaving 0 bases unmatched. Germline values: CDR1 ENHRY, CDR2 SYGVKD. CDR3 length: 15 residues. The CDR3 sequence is CAISEGTAGANVLTF. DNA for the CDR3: TGTGCCATCAGTGAGGGGACAGCTGGGGCCAACGTCCTGACTTTC.

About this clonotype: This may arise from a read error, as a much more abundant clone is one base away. The CDR3 nucleotides are TGTACCAGCAGTTTTGCAGTTAGCTCCTACAATGAGCAGTTCTTC. Its translation is CTSSFAVSSYNEQFF. The rearrangement links TRBV12-3 or TRBV12-4 to TRBJ2-1; D ambiguous. This CDR3 is 15 amino acids long.

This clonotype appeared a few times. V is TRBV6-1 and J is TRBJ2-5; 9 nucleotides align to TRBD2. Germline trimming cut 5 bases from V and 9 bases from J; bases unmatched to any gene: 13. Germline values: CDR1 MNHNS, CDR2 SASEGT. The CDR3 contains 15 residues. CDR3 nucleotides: TGTGCCAGCAGTAATAACCGCGCGGGGGGGGTGGCCCAGTACTTC. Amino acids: CASSNNRAGGVAQYF.